Sequencing of this T cell receptor beta chain was carried out in a study of blood T cell repertoires in COVID-19. The germline gives CDR1 MNHNY, CDR2 SVGAGI (reference sequence). Trimming at V came to 5 bases and at J to 10 bases, leaving 15 bases not matched to a gene. CDR3 length: 17 residues. Sequencing used immunoSEQ multiplex PCR; TCRdb keeps in-frame clones, though not all of them. The sample consists of about 140,000 clones, about 83% of them appearing once. The clonotype comes from a human donor in a cohort sampled during active COVID-19. Specimen: peripheral blood. The gene calls are TRBV6-6 and TRBJ2-1; 12 bases agree with TRBD2. The chain's CDR3 is CASSLLGLAGSLGEQFF. The CDR3 region has the DNA TGTGCCAGCAGTCTATTGGGACTAGCGGGTTCTCTTGGGGAGCAGTTCTTC.